This TCR beta chain was recovered during a study of shared clonotypes between healthy human individuals. Per sorted-subset replicate PCR, input was approximately 0.2 ug DNA, representing around 30,000 T cell genomes. In the original analysis: Filtering differed, since immunoSEQ gave only junction sequences and no quality scores. Sequencing used immunoSEQ multiplex PCR; TCRdb keeps in-frame clones, though not all of them. V and J calls and clone size come straight from that table; D and trimming were deduced from the DNA. Among roughly 1,000,000 clones listed, approximately 78% were seen once. With V trimmed by 1 base and J by 5 bases, 10 bases remained unmatched. Germline V CDR1 and CDR2: LNHNV, YYDKDF (reference sequence). The CDR3 has 17 residues. CD45RA+ naive and CD45RA-negative memory subsets were separated from CD4+ cells.

This sequence was found in a man between 18 and 35 years old in good health. Some clones in this sample may be carry-over from other donors' samples. The specimen was memory CD4+ T cells from PBMCs. The subset here: CD45RA-negative fraction. The V call is TRBV15, the J call TRBJ2-1, with 8 bases that match TRBD2. DNA of the CDR3: TGTGCCACCAGCAGAGGCCCCCGGGCGGGAGGAGACAATGAGCAGTTCTTC. Residues: CATSRGPRAGGDNEQFF.